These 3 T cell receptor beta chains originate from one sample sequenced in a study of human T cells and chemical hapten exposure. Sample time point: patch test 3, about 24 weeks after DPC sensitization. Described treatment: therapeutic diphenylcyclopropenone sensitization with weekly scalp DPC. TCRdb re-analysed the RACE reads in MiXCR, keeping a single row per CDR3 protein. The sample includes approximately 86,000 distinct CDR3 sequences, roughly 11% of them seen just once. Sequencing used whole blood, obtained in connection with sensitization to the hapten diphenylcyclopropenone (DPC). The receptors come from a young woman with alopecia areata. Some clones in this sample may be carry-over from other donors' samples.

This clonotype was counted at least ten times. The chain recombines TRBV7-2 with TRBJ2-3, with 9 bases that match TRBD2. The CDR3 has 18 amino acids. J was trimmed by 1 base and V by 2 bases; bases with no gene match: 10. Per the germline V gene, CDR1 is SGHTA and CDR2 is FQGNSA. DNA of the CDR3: TGTGCCAGCAGCTTAAAGGGCGGGGGGGTCGAACGCACAGATACGCAGTATTTT. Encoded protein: CASSLKGGGVERTDTQYF. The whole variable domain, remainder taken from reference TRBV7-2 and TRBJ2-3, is GAGVSQSPSNKVTEKGKDVELRCDPISGHTALYWYRQSLGQGLEFLIYFQGNSAPDKSGLPSDRFSAERTGGSVSTLTIQRTQQEDSAVYLCASSLKGGGVERTDTQYFGPGTRLTVL.

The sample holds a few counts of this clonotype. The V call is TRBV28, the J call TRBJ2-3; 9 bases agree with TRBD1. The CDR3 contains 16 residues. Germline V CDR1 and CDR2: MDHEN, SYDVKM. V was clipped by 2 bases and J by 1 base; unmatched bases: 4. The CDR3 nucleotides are TGTGCCAGCAGTTTAACCTGGGACAGGGGCACAGATACGCAGTATTTT. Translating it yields CASSLTWDRGTDTQYF. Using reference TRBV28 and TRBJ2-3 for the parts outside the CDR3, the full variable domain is DVKVTQSSRYLVKRTGEKVFLECVQDMDHENMFWYRQDPGLGLRLIYFSYDVKMKEKGDIPEGYSVSREKKERFSLILESASTNQTSMYLCASSLTWDRGTDTQYFGPGTRLTVL.

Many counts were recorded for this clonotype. The CDR3 spells CASSPPRIGQGMYNYGYTF. For the CDR3, the DNA is TGTGCCAGCAGTCCACCAAGAATAGGACAGGGGATGTACAATTATGGCTACACCTTC. J is TRBJ1-2 and V is TRBV28, with 9 positions matching TRBD1. CDR3 size: 19 residues. Germline loops: CDR1 MDHEN, CDR2 SYDVKM. The J segment lost 5 bases and the V segment lost 5 bases, leaving 21 bases of the junction unmatched.